This T cell receptor (beta chain) was sequenced for a study of T cell repertoires in cytomegalovirus infection. Study details: Epitope selection comprised recently identified HLA-C-restricted CMV epitopes and well-studied HLA-B-restricted CMV epitopes. CMV infection and matching HLA type were both indicated by public TCR beta signatures.

This CDR3 has 13 residues. The germline CDR1 and CDR2 sequences are MNHEY and SVGAGI. Trimming took 9 bases from V and 7 from J; bases not matched to a gene: 10. This clonotype was counted between two and nine times. As yet, its antigen is unknown. One entry per CDR3 protein results from TCRdb running MiXCR on the reads. The top ten hold roughly 16% of the sample, which has just under 500,000 distinct CDR3 sequences, 30% to 35% seen once. General study results and limits: Summed public TCR beta family frequency identified CMV carriers bearing the relevant HLA. Ex vivo responses were dominated by HLA-C-restricted CMV-specific TCR beta clonotypes.

The TCR was taken from a human donor in good health (CMV status not recorded). Some clones in this sample may be carry-over from other donors' samples. This sample comprised cultured PBMCs, obtained from culture after CMV antigen stimulation. V usage is TRBV6-5 and J usage is TRBJ2-7; TRBD2 matches at 9 bases. CDR3 DNA: TGTGCCAGTGATGTAGCGGGAGTTTCGGAGCAGTACTTC. Protein product: CASDVAGVSEQYF.